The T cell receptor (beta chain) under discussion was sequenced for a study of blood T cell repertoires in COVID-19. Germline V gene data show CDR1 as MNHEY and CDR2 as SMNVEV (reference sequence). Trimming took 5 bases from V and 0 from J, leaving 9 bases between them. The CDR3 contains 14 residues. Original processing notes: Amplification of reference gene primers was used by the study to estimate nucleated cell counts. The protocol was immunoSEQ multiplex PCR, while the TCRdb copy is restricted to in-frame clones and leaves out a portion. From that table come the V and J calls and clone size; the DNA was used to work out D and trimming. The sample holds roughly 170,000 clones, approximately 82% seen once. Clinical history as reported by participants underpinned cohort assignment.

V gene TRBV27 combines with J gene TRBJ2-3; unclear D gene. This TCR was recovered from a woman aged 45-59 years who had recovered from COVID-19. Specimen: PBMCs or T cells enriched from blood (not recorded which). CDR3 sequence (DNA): TGTGCCAGCAGTCAAGACTTTAGCACAGATACGCAGTATTTT. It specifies CASSQDFSTDTQYF.